This passage covers 4 T cell receptor beta chains from one sample sequenced in a study of T cell repertoires in cytomegalovirus infection. TCRdb passed the reads through MiXCR, listing each CDR3 protein once. The profile covers hundreds of thousands of distinct CDR3 sequences, with 31% appearing a single time and roughly an eighth taken by the ten largest. Sequenced input: PBMCs. The receptor source for this set is a human donor in good health (CMV status not recorded). Some clones in this sample may be carry-over from other donors' samples.

The chain couples TRBV27 to TRBJ2-7; no clear D gene. Per the germline V gene, CDR1 is MNHEY and CDR2 is SMNVEV (reference sequence). V lost 8 bases and J lost 0, with 20 bases in between. This CDR3 region has 16 residues. This CDR3 reads CASRYHVDGSSYEQYF. The CDR3 nucleotides read TGTGCCAGCCGATATCACGTGGACGGTAGCTCCTACGAGCAGTACTTC.

The chain couples TRBV4-1 to TRBJ2-7, with 10 bases fitting TRBD1. The V and J ends lost 4 bases and 0 bases, in that order; junction bases with no gene match: 6. The CDR3 spans 16 residues. CDR1 and CDR2 from the germline V gene are MGHRA and YSYEKL. In DNA, the CDR3 is TGCGCCAGCAGCCTCGACAGGGGGCTTGACTCCTACGAGCAGTACTTC. The encoded protein is CASSLDRGLDSYEQYF.

The rearrangement links TRBV4-3 to TRBJ1-5; D is possibly TRBD1 (5 bases). CDR3 size: 15 residues. Per germline, CDR1 LGHNA and CDR2 YSLEER. V was cut by 0 bases and J by 5 bases, with 11 bases left in between. The CDR3 DNA reads as TGCGCCAGCAGCCAAGACTGGGACCGACATCAGCCCCAGCATTTT. It yields the protein CASSQDWDRHQPQHF.

This clonotype was observed a few times. The chain joins TRBV6-6 to TRBJ1-3; D is unclear. Germline V gene lookup returns CDR1 MNHNY and CDR2 SVGAGI (reference sequence). V lost 0 bases to trimming and J lost 2 bases, with 11 bases between them. The CDR3 consists of 16 residues. CDR3 bases: TGTGCCAGCAGTTACTCGAGCTGGGCCCCTGGAAACACCATATATTTT. As protein: CASSYSSWAPGNTIYF.